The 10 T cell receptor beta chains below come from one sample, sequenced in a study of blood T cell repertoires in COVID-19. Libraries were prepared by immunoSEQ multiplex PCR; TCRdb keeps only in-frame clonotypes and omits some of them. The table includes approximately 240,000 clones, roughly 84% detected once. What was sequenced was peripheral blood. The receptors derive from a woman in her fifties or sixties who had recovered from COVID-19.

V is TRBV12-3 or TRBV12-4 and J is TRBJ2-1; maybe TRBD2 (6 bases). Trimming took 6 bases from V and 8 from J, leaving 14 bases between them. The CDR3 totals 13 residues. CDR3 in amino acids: CASSLGGPDEQFF. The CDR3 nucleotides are TGTGCCAGCAGCTTGGGGGGTCCCGATGAGCAGTTCTTC.

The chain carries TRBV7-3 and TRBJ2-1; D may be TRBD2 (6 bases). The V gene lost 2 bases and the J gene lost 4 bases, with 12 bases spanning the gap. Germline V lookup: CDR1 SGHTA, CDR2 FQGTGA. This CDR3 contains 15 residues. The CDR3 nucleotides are TGTGCCAGCAGCTTATTCGGGGGAGCTTACAATGAGCAGTTCTTC. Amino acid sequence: CASSLFGGAYNEQFF. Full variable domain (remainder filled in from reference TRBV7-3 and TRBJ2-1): GAGVSQTPSNKVTEKGKYVELRCDPISGHTALYWYRQSLGQGPEFLIYFQGTGAADDSGLPNDRFFAVRPEGSVSTLKIQRTERGDSAVYLCASSLFGGAYNEQFFGPGTRLTVL.

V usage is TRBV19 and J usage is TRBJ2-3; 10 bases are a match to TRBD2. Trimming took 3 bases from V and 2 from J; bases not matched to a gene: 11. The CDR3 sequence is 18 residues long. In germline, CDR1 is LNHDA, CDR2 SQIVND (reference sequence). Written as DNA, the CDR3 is TGTGCCAGTAGTATTTCTGAGGGACTAGCGCTTACCACAGATACGCAGTATTTT. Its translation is CASSISEGLALTTDTQYF.

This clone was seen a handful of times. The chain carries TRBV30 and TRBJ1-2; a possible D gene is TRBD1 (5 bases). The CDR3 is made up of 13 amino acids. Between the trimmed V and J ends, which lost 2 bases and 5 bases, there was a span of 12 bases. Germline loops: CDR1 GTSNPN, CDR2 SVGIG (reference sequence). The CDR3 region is CAWSLAGRYGYTF. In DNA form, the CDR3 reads TGTGCCTGGAGTTTAGCAGGGCGATATGGCTACACCTTC. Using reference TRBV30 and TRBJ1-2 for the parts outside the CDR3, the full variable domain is SQTIHQWPATLVQPVGSPLSLECTVEGTSNPNLYWYRQAAGRGLQLLFYSVGIGQISSEVPQNLSASRPQDRQFILSSKKLLLSDSGFYLCAWSLAGRYGYTFGSGTRLTVV.

The CDR3 nucleotides read TGCGCCAGCAGCTTGTCAGGGCGGAGCTCCTATAATTCACCCCTCCACTTT. Translated, it gives CASSLSGRSSYNSPLHF. The rearrangement joins TRBV5-1 to TRBJ1-6; D possibly corresponds to TRBD1 (5 bases). This CDR3 is 17 amino acids long. Germline lookup yields CDR1 SGHRS and CDR2 YFSETQ. Deletions cut 1 base from V and 0 bases from J, with 11 bases between.

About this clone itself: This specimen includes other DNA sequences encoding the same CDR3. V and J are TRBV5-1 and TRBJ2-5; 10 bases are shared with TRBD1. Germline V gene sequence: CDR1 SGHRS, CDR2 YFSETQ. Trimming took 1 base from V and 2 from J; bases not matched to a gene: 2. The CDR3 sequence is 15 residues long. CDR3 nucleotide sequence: TGCGCCAGCAGCTTGCAGGGACAGGGGCAAGAGACCCAGTACTTC. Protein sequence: CASSLQGQGQETQYF.

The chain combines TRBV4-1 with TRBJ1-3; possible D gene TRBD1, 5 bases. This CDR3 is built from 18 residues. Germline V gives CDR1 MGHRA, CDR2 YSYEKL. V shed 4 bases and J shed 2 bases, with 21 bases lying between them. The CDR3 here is CASSPRRGAGRTGNTIYF. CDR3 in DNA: TGCGCCAGCAGCCCCAGAAGGGGTGCAGGTCGGACTGGAAACACCATATATTTT.

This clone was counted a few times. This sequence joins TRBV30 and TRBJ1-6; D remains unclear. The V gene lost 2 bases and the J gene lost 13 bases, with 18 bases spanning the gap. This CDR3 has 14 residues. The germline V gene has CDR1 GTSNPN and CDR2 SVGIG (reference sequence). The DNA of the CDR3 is TGTGCCTGGAGTCAGAGGAGGCTCCCCGATCCCCTCCACTTT. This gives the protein CAWSQRRLPDPLHF.

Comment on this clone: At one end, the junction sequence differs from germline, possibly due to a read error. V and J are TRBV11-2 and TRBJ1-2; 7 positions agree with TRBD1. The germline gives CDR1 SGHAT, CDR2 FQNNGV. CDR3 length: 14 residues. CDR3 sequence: CASSLGGVGYGYTF. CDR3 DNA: TGTGCCAGCAGTTTAGGGGGCGTGGGCTATGGCTACACCTTC. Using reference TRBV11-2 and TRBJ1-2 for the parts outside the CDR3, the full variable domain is EAGVAQSPRYKIIEKRQSVAFWCNPISGHATLYWYQQILGQGPKLLIQFQNNGVVDDSQLPKDRFSAERLKGVDSTLKIQPAKLEDSAVYLCASSLGGVGYGYTFGSGTRLTVV.

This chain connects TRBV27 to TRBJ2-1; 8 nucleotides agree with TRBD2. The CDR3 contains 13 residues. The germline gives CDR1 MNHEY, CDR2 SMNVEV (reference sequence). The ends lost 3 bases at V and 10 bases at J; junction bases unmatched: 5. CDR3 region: CASSLGAGAEQFF. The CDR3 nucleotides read TGTGCCAGCAGTTTGGGAGCGGGGGCGGAGCAGTTCTTC.